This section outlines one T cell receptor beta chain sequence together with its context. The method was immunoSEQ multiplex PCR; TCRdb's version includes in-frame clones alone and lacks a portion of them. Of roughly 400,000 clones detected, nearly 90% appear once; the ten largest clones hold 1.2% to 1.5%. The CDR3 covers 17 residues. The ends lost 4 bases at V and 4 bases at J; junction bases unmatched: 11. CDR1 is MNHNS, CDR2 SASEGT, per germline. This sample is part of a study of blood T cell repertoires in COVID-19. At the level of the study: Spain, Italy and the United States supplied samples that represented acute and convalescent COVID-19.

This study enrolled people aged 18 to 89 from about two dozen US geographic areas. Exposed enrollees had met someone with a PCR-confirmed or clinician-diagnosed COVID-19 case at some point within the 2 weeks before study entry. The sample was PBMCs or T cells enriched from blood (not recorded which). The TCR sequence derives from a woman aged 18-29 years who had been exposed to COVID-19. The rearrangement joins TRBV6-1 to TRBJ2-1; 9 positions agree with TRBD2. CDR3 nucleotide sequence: TGTGCCAGCAGTGGGCTCTCCGCGGGGGGGGTGTACAATGAGCAGTTCTTC. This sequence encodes CASSGLSAGGVYNEQFF.